This T cell receptor beta chain stems from a study of T cell responses to AZD1222 COVID-19 vaccine. Overall study findings and caveats: The donor group comprised mostly white British people and more females; the analysis possibly underestimated clonal diversity. Nearly half of spike-specific TCRs reportedly go after variant regions that carry no mutations. Researchers report vaccine-associated CD4 TCRs spanning spike, with dominance at 160-218 and 743-854. Recipients of two AZD1222 doses showed rising Spike-specific TCR breadth and depth.

Clones were read by immunoSEQ multiplex PCR, and TCRdb kept only the in-frame ones, dropping some. The sample carries under 150,000 clones, about 92% recorded once. Comments on this clone: Its antigen is not known.

This CDR3 has 18 amino acids. From germline, CDR1 is SEHNR and CDR2 FQNEAQ (reference sequence). V was shortened by 4 bases and J by 2 bases, with 18 bases between the two germline ends. This chain uses TRBV7-9 with TRBJ2-6, with D possibly TRBD1 on 6 matching bases. This clonotype was obtained from an adult in good health. This specimen consisted of peripheral blood, obtained on day 0 of AZD1222 vaccination. The CDR3 is CASSYSTGWVPGANVLTF. CDR3 nucleotide sequence: TGTGCCAGCAGCTATTCTACAGGGTGGGTCCCTGGGGCCAACGTCCTGACTTTC.